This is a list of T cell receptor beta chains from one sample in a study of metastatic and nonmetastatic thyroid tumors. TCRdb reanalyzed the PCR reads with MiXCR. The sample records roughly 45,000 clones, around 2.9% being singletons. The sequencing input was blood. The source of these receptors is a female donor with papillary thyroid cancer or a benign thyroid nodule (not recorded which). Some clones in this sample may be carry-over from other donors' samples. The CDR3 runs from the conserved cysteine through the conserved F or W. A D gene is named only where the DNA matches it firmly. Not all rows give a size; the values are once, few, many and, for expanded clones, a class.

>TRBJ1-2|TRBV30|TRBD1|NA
CASGDRGQNTF
TGTGCCTCTGGGGACAGGGGGCAGAACACCTTC
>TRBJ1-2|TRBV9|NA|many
CASSIPISGIGGYTF
TGTGCCAGCAGCATTCCAATCAGCGGGATTGGAGGCTACACCTTC
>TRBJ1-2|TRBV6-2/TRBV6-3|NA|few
CASSYFFNYGYTF
TGTGCCAGCAGTTACTTCTTCAACTATGGCTACACCTTC
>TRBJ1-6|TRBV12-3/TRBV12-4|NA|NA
CASSAGEVSPLHF
TGTGCCAGCAGTGCAGGGGAAGTATCACCCCTCCACTTT
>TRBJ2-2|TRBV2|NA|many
CASRAGKLSNTGELFF
TGTGCCAGCAGGGCAGGGAAACTATCGAACACCGGGGAGCTGTTTTTT
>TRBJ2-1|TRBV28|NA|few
CASSPAGSGSYNEQFF
TGTGCCAGCAGTCCAGCCGGGAGCGGTAGTTACAATGAGCAGTTCTTC
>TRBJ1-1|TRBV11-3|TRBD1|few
CASSSGGTEAFF
TGTGCCAGCAGCTCAGGGGGTACTGAAGCTTTCTTT
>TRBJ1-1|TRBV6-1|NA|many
CASRTLHTEAFF
TGTGCCAGCAGGACCTTACACACTGAAGCTTTCTTT
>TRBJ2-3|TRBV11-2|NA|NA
CASSSNPRMLTDTQYF
TGTGCCAGCAGCTCTAATCCCAGGATGCTGACAGATACGCAGTATTTT
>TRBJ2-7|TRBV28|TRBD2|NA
CASRLAGAYEQYF
TGTGCCAGCAGGTTAGCGGGAGCTTACGAGCAGTACTTC
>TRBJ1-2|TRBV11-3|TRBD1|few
CASSPGTGEGYTF
TGTGCCAGCAGCCCCGGGACAGGGGAGGGCTACACCTTC
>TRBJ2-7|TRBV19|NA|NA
CASSVQGPSYEQYF
TGTGCCAGTAGTGTACAGGGCCCCTCCTACGAGCAGTACTTC
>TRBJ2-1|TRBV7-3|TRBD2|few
CASSLTSGRAGEQFF
TGTGCCAGCAGCCTGACTAGCGGGAGGGCCGGTGAGCAGTTCTTC
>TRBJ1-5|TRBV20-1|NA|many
CSAKITNQPQHF
TGCAGTGCTAAGATAACGAATCAGCCCCAGCATTTT
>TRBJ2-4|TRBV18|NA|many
CASSPPGSRAHIQYF
TGTGCCAGCTCACCACCAGGCAGTCGGGCTCACATTCAGTACTTC
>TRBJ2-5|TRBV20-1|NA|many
CSARWSLGETQYF
TGCAGTGCTAGATGGTCCTTGGGGGAGACCCAGTACTTC
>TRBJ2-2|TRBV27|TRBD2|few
CASSLWEGVNTGELFF
TGTGCCAGCAGTTTATGGGAGGGAGTGAACACCGGGGAGCTGTTTTTT
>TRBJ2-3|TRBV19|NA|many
CASTLRGRGTSTDTQYF
TGTGCCAGTACCCTACGGGGCAGGGGAACTAGCACAGATACGCAGTATTTT
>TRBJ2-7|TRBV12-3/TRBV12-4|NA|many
CASSLEGGEQYF
TGTGCCAGCAGCCTAGAGGGGGGAGAGCAGTACTTC
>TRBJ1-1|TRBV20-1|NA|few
CSARVEGGYTEAFF
TGCAGTGCTAGAGTGGAGGGGGGGTACACTGAAGCTTTCTTT
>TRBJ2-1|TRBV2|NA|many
CASNGGLSYNEQFF
TGTGCCAGCAATGGCGGCCTCTCCTACAATGAGCAGTTCTTC
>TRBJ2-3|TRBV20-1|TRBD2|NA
CSANRLAGGRADTQYF
TGCAGTGCAAACAGACTAGCGGGGGGACGGGCAGATACGCAGTATTTT
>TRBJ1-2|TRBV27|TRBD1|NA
CASSPRGLGGYTF
TGTGCCAGCAGCCCCAGGGGGCTCGGCGGCTACACCTTC
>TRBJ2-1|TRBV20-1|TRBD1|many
CSARDPRPGQGIRQFF
TGCAGTGCTAGAGACCCCCGCCCGGGACAGGGAATAAGGCAGTTCTTC
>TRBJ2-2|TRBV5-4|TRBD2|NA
CASSLGAGDGELFF
TGTGCCAGCAGCTTGGGCGCGGGAGACGGGGAGCTGTTTTTT
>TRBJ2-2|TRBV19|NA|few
CASSIVGSTGELFF
TGTGCCAGTAGTATAGTTGGGAGCACCGGGGAGCTGTTTTTT